Here is one TCR beta chain with its context. The antigen this receptor binds is unknown. Base qualities are missing; no much larger clone stands one base away. This record comes from a study of tumor and adjacent non-tumor tissue in lung cancer (dated by TCRdb to 2017 to 2018). Regarding the study in general: Of the cohort, 11 to 12 patients had adenocarcinoma, 2 had squamous cell carcinoma and 1 had small cell lung cancer. The roughly 15 enrolled patients, of whom roughly 10 were men and 5 were women, were aged 31 to 76 years and were diagnosed with TNM stage I to III disease. Bulk TCRbeta repertoires were compared between lung tumor tissue and matched distant non-tumor lung tissue obtained from around 16 lung cancer patients. In total, sequencing yielded 95 million to 150 million productive TCRbeta reads, which works out to an average of about 3.9 million reads per sample. More than 25 paired specimens, one tumor and one normal lung sample per patient, were profiled by TCRbeta CDR3 sequencing.

Results the study describes overall, beyond this receptor: Neither the sequencing platform nor unique molecular identifiers are mentioned in the methods. Only about 15 patients were in the cohort, and the authors stated that larger samples and more detailed clinical data are needed. TCR diversity was significantly higher in younger patients, and greater tumor TCR diversity was associated with shorter overall survival and shorter disease-free survival. Because peripheral blood was not sequenced, blood TCRbeta repertoires in the lung cancer patients of the study were not examined. The top 100 clones accounted for a significantly larger cumulative portion of the repertoire in normal lung than in tumor tissue. Tumor tissue showed significantly higher TCR diversity (inverse Simpson) than normal lung tissue, at around 460 vs 160 (P = 0.0075, Mann-Whitney U test).

Bulk unsorted tissue served as the source for RNA extraction, and RNA quality was assessed using a NanoDrop ND-1000 and an Agilent 2100. Normal lung samples were distant non-tumor tissue taken more than 3 cm from the tumor edge. Newly diagnosed lung cancer patients without prior chemotherapy who had been admitted for thoracic surgery in China between August and November 2014 were enrolled as donors. The study excluded patients who had received radiotherapy or chemotherapy before or who had another cancer at the same time. Pieces of surgical tissue measuring about 1-2.1 cm3 were kept in RNAlater solution and stored at -80 degrees C until use. The protocol used for the library was multiplex PCR. Sequencing used an Illumina HiSeq 2500. TCRbeta libraries were constructed through three rounds of nested PCR with primers (Table S4) according to protocols modified from ARM-PCR. PCR products of 200-500 bp were gel-excised and purified with the QIAquick gel extraction kit before sequencing. On the authors' methods: Reads were cleaned with Trimmomatic, merged with FLASH into complete CDR3 sequences, and assigned to V(D)J germline segments with MiTCR. Clonal diversity was computed as the inverse Simpson's index with VDJtools. In-frame sequences without a premature stop codon were defined as productive reads. Clones were called with MiXCR by TCRdb after fastp trimmed the public reads at Q25, and only in-frame beta chains were retained. Each entry merges the rows of one CDR3 protein and shows their most common DNA and genes. TCRdb, rather than the study authors, made the V and J calls. This sample has over 100,000 distinct CDR3 sequences in its table, and 60% to 80% of those were observed once. About 20% of the sample goes to the ten largest clones.

Per the germline V gene (reference sequence), DFQATT is the CDR1 and SNEGSKA is the CDR2. The CDR3, from cysteine to phenylalanine, totals 17 residues. Kept here is only the CDR3 DNA, which spans 51 bases and is read in frame from base 1. The chain links TRBV20-1 with TRBJ2-4; 10 bases in the junction line up with TRBD2. The receptor was isolated from a man aged 60 to 69 with non-small cell lung cancer. The sample comprised distant non-tumor lung tissue. The CDR3 amino acid sequence is: CSLLSGRANGAKNIQYF. The bases are TGCAGCCTGCTCAGCGGGAGGGCCAACGGGGCCAAAAACATTCAGTACTTC.